A selection of T cell receptor beta chains follows, all from one sample in a study of blood T cell repertoires in COVID-19. Sequenced by immunoSEQ multiplex PCR; TCRdb stores in-frame clones only, minus some. The table has approximately 270,000 clones, roughly 84% seen once. The sequenced sample consisted of peripheral blood. The receptors here all came from a human donor with COVID-19, enrolled during active disease. The donor label of this sample is uncertain. The CDR3 runs from the conserved cysteine through the conserved F or W. A D gene is named only where the DNA matches it firmly. Clone size is shown for a subset of rows, as once, few, many or a class of expanded clone.

clone size	D gene	V gene	J gene	CDR3 DNA	CDR3 protein
few	TRBD2	TRBV5-1	TRBJ2-7	TGCGCCAGCAGCGGGACTAGCGGGTCCCTGGAGCAGTACTTC	CASSGTSGSLEQYF
-	TRBD1	TRBV5-1	TRBJ2-7	TGCGCCAGCAGCTTTAATGAAAGGGGGCGCTATAACGAGCAGTACTTC	CASSFNERGRYNEQYF
-	-	TRBV5-1	TRBJ2-7	TGCGCCAGCAGTTTCGACAGATCCTACGAGCAGTACTTC	CASSFDRSYEQYF
-	-	TRBV7-2	TRBJ2-2	TGTGCCAGCAGCTTACACAGGACCAGCGCGGACACCGGGGAGCTGTTTTTT	CASSLHRTSADTGELFF
-	-	TRBV29-1	TRBJ1-2	TGCAGCGTTGGGACACCGGGCGGCTATGGCTACACCTTC	CSVGTPGGYGYTF
-	TRBD2	TRBV5-4	TRBJ2-1	TGTGCCAGCAGCCCCAGGTCGGGAGGGGCCTACAATGAGCAGTTCTTC	CASSPRSGGAYNEQFF
-	TRBD1	TRBV6-1	TRBJ2-1	TGTGCCAGCAGTGAAGCGGGGACAGGCCCCGGCAATGAGCAGTTCTTC	CASSEAGTGPGNEQFF
-	-	TRBV27	TRBJ1-5	TGTGCCAGCAGTGTTCGCGACGGCGGTCAGCCCCAGCATTTT	CASSVRDGGQPQHF
-	-	TRBV27	TRBJ2-7	TGTGCCAGCAGGGCCAGACTAGATTTTCTAGGTCTGGGTGCGTACGAGCAGTACTTC	CASRARLDFLGLGAYEQYF
-	TRBD2	TRBV3-1/TRBV3-2	TRBJ2-1	TGTGCCAGCAGCCAAGGTCGACTAGCGGGAAGCGACAATGAGCAGTTCTTC	CASSQGRLAGSDNEQFF
-	TRBD2	TRBV10-2	TRBJ2-3	TGCGCCAGCAGGACTAGCGGCACAGATACGCAGTATTTT	CASRTSGTDTQYF
-	TRBD1	TRBV9	TRBJ1-2	TGTGCCAGCAGCGTAGGCCTGACAGGGGATGGCTACACCTTC	CASSVGLTGDGYTF
-	-	TRBV2	TRBJ1-1	TGTGCCAGCAGTCGAATGGGGGGGCGAAGCACTGAAGCTTTCTTT	CASSRMGGRSTEAFF
-	-	TRBV6-1	TRBJ2-1	TGTGCCAGCAGTGAACGGGGGTTGTCTGAGCAGTTCTTC	CASSERGLSEQFF
few	-	TRBV19	TRBJ1-5	TGTGCCAGTACCCCTGGGCAAGGGGTTAGGGCCCAGCATTTT	CASTPGQGVRAQHF
once	-	TRBV7-8	TRBJ1-5	TGTGCCAGCAGCTTAGGTCCGGGATATAGCAATCAGCCCCAGCATTTT	CASSLGPGYSNQPQHF
-	-	TRBV4-2	TRBJ2-3	TGTGCCAGCAGCCAAGAAGGCCAAGCGGTCACAGATACGCAGTATTTT	CASSQEGQAVTDTQYF
-	TRBD2	TRBV5-1	TRBJ2-5	TGCGCCAGCAGCTCTCAGGGAGGGGAGACCCAGTACTTC	CASSSQGGETQYF
few	-	TRBV5-6	TRBJ1-6	TGTGCCAGCAGCTTGGGGACCGGGGGGAATTCACCCCTCCACTTT	CASSLGTGGNSPLHF
-	TRBD2	TRBV5-4	TRBJ2-5	TGTGCCAGCAGCTTGGCGACTAGCCGGGAGACCCAGTACTTC	CASSLATSRETQYF
-	-	TRBV11-2	TRBJ2-3	TGTGCCAGCACCAAGGCGGGGAGCACAGATACGCAGTATTTT	CASTKAGSTDTQYF
-	-	TRBV15	TRBJ2-2	TGTGCCACCAGCAGAGAGGCTAGCATAAGGGTGTCCGGGGAGCTGTTTTTT	CATSREASIRVSGELFF
-	-	TRBV28	TRBJ1-2	TGTGCCTTGCGACCGCCGGGTATTTTCTTTGGCTACACCTTC	CALRPPGIFFGYTF
-	TRBD1	TRBV10-3	TRBJ1-1	TGTGCCATCGGGCCGGGACAGGGGAACACTGAAGCTTTCTTT	CAIGPGQGNTEAFF
-	-	TRBV7-2	TRBJ2-1	TGTGCCAGCAGCTTAGGGGGGCTAGCGGACGGCGATGAGCAGTTCTTC	CASSLGGLADGDEQFF
-	-	TRBV9	TRBJ1-2	TGTGCCAGCAGCGACGGGAGGGCTAGCATGGACTACACCTTC	CASSDGRASMDYTF
-	TRBD2	TRBV10-3	TRBJ2-7	TGTGCCATCAGTGACATAGACGTACTAGCGGGGATCTCCTACGAGCAGTACTTC	CAISDIDVLAGISYEQYF
-	-	TRBV12-3/TRBV12-4	TRBJ2-5	TGTGCCAGCAGTTTAGAAGTAGTGGAGACCCAGTACTTC	CASSLEVVETQYF
-	TRBD1	TRBV6-6	TRBJ1-6	TGTGCCAGCAGTTACCGGGACAGGCATTCACCCCTCCACTTT	CASSYRDRHSPLHF